These 26 T cell receptor beta chains share one sample of origin, sequenced in a study of CXCR3-negative and CXCR3-positive naive CD8 T cells. Their cognate antigens are unknown. With UMI labels, 5' RACE was used to prepare the TRB cDNA libraries. Each CDR3 protein gets one entry in TCRdb, which reprocessed the 5' RACE reads and gives no DNA. Its table records 150,000 to 180,000 distinct CDR3 sequences. Study-wide findings and caveats: Naive cells that were CXCR3-positive had more hydrophobic TRB CDR3s (compared with CXCR3-negative naive cells).

Sequencing was done on a sample of naive CXCR3+ CD8+ T cells from blood. Subset denoted: CD45RO-CCR7+CD27+CD95- naive CD8+ T cells expressing CXCR3 (TNR3+). The origin of the receptors is a human donor in good health. Some clones in this sample may be carry-over from other donors' samples.

The rearrangement links TRBV6-5 to TRBJ2-7. The CDR3 is 12 residues long. The germline V gene has CDR1 MNHEY and CDR2 SVGAGI. The CDR3 loop reads CATEGSSYEQYF.

The rearrangement joins TRBV15 to TRBJ2-7; as DNA is missing, the TRBD2 call by TCRdb cannot be tested. In germline, CDR1 is LNHNV, CDR2 YYDKDF (reference sequence). The CDR3 has 15 amino acids. CDR3: CATRGDGLIPYEQYF. The full variable domain, with the rest looked up from reference TRBV15 and TRBJ2-7, is DAMVIQNPRYQVTQFGKPVTLSCSQTLNHNVMYWYQQKSSQAPKLLFHYYDKDFNNEADTPDNFQSRRPNTSFCFLDIRSPGLGDTAMYLCATRGDGLIPYEQYFGPGTRLTVT.

This rearrangement joins TRBV6-5 to TRBJ2-7. Germline-derived CDR1 and CDR2 are MNHEY and SVGAGI. This CDR3 has 13 amino acids. The CDR3 sequence: CASSSRLSYEQYF.

This sequence joins TRBV21-1 and TRBJ2-6; the D call from TCRdb, TRBD1, cannot be confirmed without DNA. TRBV21-1 is shown as a pseudogene. The CDR3 extends over 23 amino acids. CDR3 protein: CASSKERVGTGGSTSLGANVLTF.

The chain couples TRBV29-1 to TRBJ1-3; TCRdb names TRBD1, which stays unverified in the absence of DNA. The CDR3 contains 14 residues. Germline CDR1 SQVTM, CDR2 ANQGSEA. CDR3 in amino acids: CSAFGGFSGNTIYF.

The V gene is TRBV11-2, the J gene TRBJ2-7. CDR3 length equals 13 residues. The germline V gene encodes CDR1 SGHAT and CDR2 FQNNGV. CDR3 sequence reads: CASSGDTGSEQYF.

The chain joins TRBV20-1 to TRBJ2-1; there is no DNA to check the TCRdb D call of TRBD1. Germline loops: CDR1 DFQATT, CDR2 SNEGSKA (reference sequence). This CDR3 has 14 amino acids. The CDR3 loop is CSAAGGGGFNEQFF.

The chain uses TRBV28 and TRBJ1-1. Germline V lookup: CDR1 MDHEN, CDR2 SYDVKM. The CDR3 contains 14 residues. The CDR3 spells CASRPGRDLNKAFF. Using reference TRBV28 and TRBJ1-1 for the parts outside the CDR3, the full variable domain is DVKVTQSSRYLVKRTGEKVFLECVQDMDHENMFWYRQDPGLGLRLIYFSYDVKMKEKGDIPEGYSVSREKKERFSLILESASTNQTSMYLCASRPGRDLNKAFFGQGTRLTVV.

The CDR3: CASSPRSGMNTEAFF. The V gene is TRBV9, the J gene TRBJ1-1. CDR1 is SGDLS, CDR2 YYNGEE, per germline. The CDR3 loop spans 15 amino acids.

The genes are TRBV5-1 and TRBJ2-7. The CDR3 is made up of 15 amino acids. CDR1 SGHRS and CDR2 YFSETQ come from the germline V gene. CDR3 loop: CASSLAGLTTYEQYF.

This chain links TRBV7-9 with TRBJ2-7; TCRdb reports TRBD1, a call that lacks DNA to check it against. The CDR3 consists of 14 residues. Germline V gene lookup returns CDR1 SEHNR and CDR2 FQNEAQ (reference sequence). CDR3 in amino acids: CASSDGTQTYEQYF.

V and J are TRBV7-9 and TRBJ1-1; TCRdb picks TRBD1, but there is no DNA to check that call. From germline, CDR1 is SEHNR and CDR2 FQNEAQ (reference sequence). This CDR3 has 12 amino acids. The CDR3 region is CASSFQPGEAFF.

The chain carries TRBV9 and TRBJ2-1; TCRdb indicates TRBD1, and absent DNA this call remains unverified. The CDR3 spans 12 residues. Per the germline V gene, CDR1 is SGDLS and CDR2 is YYNGEE. CDR3 protein: CASSVVPHEQFF. The full variable domain, its missing parts supplied by reference TRBV9 and TRBJ2-1, is DSGVTQTPKHLITATGQRVTLRCSPRSGDLSVYWYQQSLDQGLQFLIQYYNGEERAKGNILERFSAQQFPDLHSELNLSSLELGDSALYFCASSVVPHEQFFGPGTRLTVL.

The J gene is TRBJ2-2, the V gene TRBV7-6. CDR1 SGHVS and CDR2 FNYEAQ come from the germline V gene. This CDR3 region has 15 residues. CDR3 sequence: CASSVDTMNTGELFF.

The CDR3 sequence is CASSFFLPGQPTENEQFF. The chain links TRBV12-3 or TRBV12-4 to TRBJ2-1; without DNA, the TCRdb call of TRBD1 cannot be checked. The CDR3 is 18 residues long.

This chain connects TRBV5-1 to TRBJ2-7; TCRdb's assignment of TRBD2 cannot be checked, as there is no DNA. The CDR3 consists of 15 residues. The V gene's germline CDR1 is SGHRS and CDR2 YFSETQ. The CDR3 region is CASSLASGSSYEQYF.

The CDR3 reads CAISESTGGSYEQYF. This chain links TRBV10-3 with TRBJ2-7; TCRdb selects TRBD1, and the lack of DNA leaves this call unchecked. CDR3 length: 15 amino acids. Germline-derived CDR1 and CDR2 are ENHRY and SYGVKD.

The J gene is TRBJ2-7, the V gene TRBV6-2 or TRBV6-3. Germline V gene sequence: CDR1 MNHEY, CDR2 SVGEGT. CDR3 length equals 16 residues. The CDR3: CASSPPTPSAYYEQYF.

The genes are TRBV10-2 and TRBJ2-7; the TRBD2 assignment by TCRdb is unverifiable without DNA. Germline loops: CDR1 WSHSY, CDR2 SAAADI. The CDR3 has 12 residues. This CDR3 is CASVGAGYEQYF.

The V gene is TRBV27, the J gene TRBJ2-2; TCRdb lists TRBD2, though no DNA is available to test this call. The CDR3 loop spans 13 amino acids. Germline CDR1 is MNHEY and CDR2 is SMNVEV (reference sequence). The CDR3 protein is CASSYAGIGELFF.

The chain couples TRBV12-3 or TRBV12-4 to TRBJ1-2; TCRdb's D gene call, TRBD1, goes unchecked for lack of DNA. This CDR3 spans 15 amino acids. The CDR3 loop reads CASSETGTVSYGYTF.

The V and J genes are TRBV5-5 and TRBJ2-1. There are 16 residues in the CDR3. CDR1 SGHKS and CDR2 YYEKEE come from the germline V gene (reference sequence). The CDR3 loop reads CASRPDHSSSYNEQFF.

The chain recombines TRBV29-1 with TRBJ1-5. Per germline, CDR1 SQVTM and CDR2 ANQGSEA. This CDR3 spans 12 amino acids. Here the CDR3 reads CSVSDGWQPQHF.

The chain recombines TRBV7-6 with TRBJ2-3. The CDR3 extends over 15 amino acids. From germline, CDR1 is SGHVS and CDR2 FNYEAQ. The CDR3 region is CASSLTGPGADTQYF.

The V gene is TRBV7-6, the J gene TRBJ2-2; TCRdb proposes TRBD2, but this gene call is untestable without DNA. Germline loops: CDR1 SGHVS, CDR2 FNYEAQ. This CDR3 comprises 17 residues. This chain's CDR3 is CASSFPTSGGAPGELFF.

The chain combines TRBV15 with TRBJ2-7; lacking DNA, the TRBD1 call made by TCRdb goes unchecked. The CDR3 has 15 amino acids. Germline CDR1 LNHNV, CDR2 YYDKDF (reference sequence). This chain's CDR3 is CATSSGTGEYYEQYF.